This T cell receptor (beta chain) was sequenced in a study of spatial heterogeneity in lung cancer. Time point described: sample taken at primary tumor resection. The study sequenced unsorted whole RNA from tumor, nontumor lung or frozen PBMC. Ten or more counts support this clonotype. Unique molecular identifiers, one per molecule, were present on every TCR cDNA molecule. From the 5' RACE reads, TCRdb called clonotypes with MiXCR, one entry per CDR3 protein. Of tens of thousands of distinct CDR3 sequences in the sample, 8.4% were seen once. The clonotype originates from a female donor with early-stage non-small cell lung cancer. This sample comprised PBMCs, obtained at surgery.

The DNA for the CDR3 is TGCGCCAGCAGCCCTAGCGGGAGGGCCGGGAATGAGCAGTTCTTC. As protein: CASSPSGRAGNEQFF. The chain recombines TRBV5-1 with TRBJ2-1, with TRBD2 matching 12 bases. V dropped 4 bases and J dropped 7; count of bases not matched to a gene: 6. Looked up from germline, CDR1 is SGHRS and CDR2 is YFSETQ. The CDR3 is 15 amino acids.